The present TCR beta chain was sequenced within a study of cytomegalovirus exposure and HLA in healthy donors. CDR1 and CDR2 from the germline V gene are LNHDA and SQIVND (reference sequence). This CDR3 is built from 13 residues. Trimming pared 8 bases from V and 6 bases from J, leaving 11 bases between. Study results and caveats: In a later analysis, specific HLA alleles were associated with 15,000 to 20,000 TCR beta sequences at a 0.05 false discovery rate. Follow-up analysis later connected one missense variant in DCLRE1C with trimming of TCR beta V- and J-genes. It was reported that the classifier diagnosed cytomegalovirus status with high specificity and sensitivity in both the original and validation cohorts.

In the case of this clone: Its cognate antigen is unknown.

The PCR made use of 60 Vbeta and 13 Jbeta primers. Source study methods: Around 10 million shared chains were among approximately 80 million unique TCR beta chains counted in a later analysis. Data came from immunoSEQ multiplex PCR; TCRdb stores just in-frame clones and leaves some out. The V and J calls and the clone size are those of that table, but D and trimming were determined from the DNA. Of roughly 130,000 clones listed, 75% to 85% are singletons. This chain links TRBV19 with TRBJ2-6, with TRBD1 as a possible D gene (5 bases). This TCR derives from a man aged 40-49 years in good health and CMV-seronegative. Material: PBMCs. Written as DNA, the CDR3 is TGTGCCAGTTCCGACAGCTTGGCCAACGTCCTGACTTTC. Its protein product is CASSDSLANVLTF.